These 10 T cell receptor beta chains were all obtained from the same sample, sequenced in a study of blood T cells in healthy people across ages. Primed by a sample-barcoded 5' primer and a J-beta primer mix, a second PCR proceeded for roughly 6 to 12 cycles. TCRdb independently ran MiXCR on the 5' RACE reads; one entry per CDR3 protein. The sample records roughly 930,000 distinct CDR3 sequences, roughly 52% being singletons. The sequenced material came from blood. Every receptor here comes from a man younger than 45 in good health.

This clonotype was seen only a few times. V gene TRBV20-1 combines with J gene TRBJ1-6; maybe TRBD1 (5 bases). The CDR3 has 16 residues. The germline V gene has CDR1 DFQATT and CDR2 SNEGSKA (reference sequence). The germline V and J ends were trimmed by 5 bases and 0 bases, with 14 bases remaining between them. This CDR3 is CSAAGRSSSYNSPLHF. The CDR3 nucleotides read TGCAGTGCTGCGGGACGCTCTAGCTCCTATAATTCACCCCTCCACTTT.

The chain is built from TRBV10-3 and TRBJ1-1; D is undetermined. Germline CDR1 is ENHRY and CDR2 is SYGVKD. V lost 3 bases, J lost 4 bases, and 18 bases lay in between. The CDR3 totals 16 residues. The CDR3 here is CAISESDSRSVTEAFF. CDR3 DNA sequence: TGTGCCATCAGTGAATCCGATTCCAGGAGTGTCACTGAAGCTTTCTTT.

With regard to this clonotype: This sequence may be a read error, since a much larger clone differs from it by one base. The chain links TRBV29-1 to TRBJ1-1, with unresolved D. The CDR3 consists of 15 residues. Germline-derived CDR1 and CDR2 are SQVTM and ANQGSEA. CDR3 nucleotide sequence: TGCATCGTTCAACGATGGACGGAAATGAACACTGAAGCTTTCTTT. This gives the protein CIVQRWTEMNTEAFF.

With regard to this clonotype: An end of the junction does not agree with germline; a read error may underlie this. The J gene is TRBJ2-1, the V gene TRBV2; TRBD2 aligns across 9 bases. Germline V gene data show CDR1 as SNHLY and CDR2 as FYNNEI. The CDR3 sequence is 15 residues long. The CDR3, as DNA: TGTGCCAGCAGTGATAGCGGGGGTTCTTACAATGCGCAGTTCTTC. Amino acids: CASSDSGGSYNAQFF.

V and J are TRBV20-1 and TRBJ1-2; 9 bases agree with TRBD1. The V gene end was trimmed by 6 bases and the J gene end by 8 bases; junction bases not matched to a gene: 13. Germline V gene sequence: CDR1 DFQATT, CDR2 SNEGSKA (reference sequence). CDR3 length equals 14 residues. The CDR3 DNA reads TGCAGTGCCACGGAAGGGGACAGGGTGAAGGGCTACACCTTC. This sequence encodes CSATEGDRVKGYTF.

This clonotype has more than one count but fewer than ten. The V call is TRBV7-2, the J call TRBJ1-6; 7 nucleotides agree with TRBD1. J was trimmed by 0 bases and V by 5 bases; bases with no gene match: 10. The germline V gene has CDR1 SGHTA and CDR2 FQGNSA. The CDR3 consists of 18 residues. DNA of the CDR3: TGTGCCAGCAGCGTCACAGGGGCCGGCGGCTCCTATAATTCACCCCTCCACTTT. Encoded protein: CASSVTGAGGSYNSPLHF.

In DNA, the CDR3 is TGCGCCAGCAGCTTTGCCCTGGAGACTATCACTTACGAGCAGTACTTC. Translated: CASSFALETITYEQYF. The chain couples TRBV5-1 to TRBJ2-4; D might be TRBD2 (5 bases). The J call may be incorrect, as the DNA end agrees better with TRBJ2-7. Germline CDR1 reads SGHRS; CDR2 reads YFSETQ. The CDR3 has 16 amino acids.

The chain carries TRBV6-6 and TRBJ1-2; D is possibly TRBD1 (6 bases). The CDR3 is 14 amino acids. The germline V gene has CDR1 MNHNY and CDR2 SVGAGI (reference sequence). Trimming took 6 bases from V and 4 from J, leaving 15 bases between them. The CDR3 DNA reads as TGTGCCAGCAGCCCCCGACAGGAGTCCTATGGCTACACCTTC. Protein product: CASSPRQESYGYTF.

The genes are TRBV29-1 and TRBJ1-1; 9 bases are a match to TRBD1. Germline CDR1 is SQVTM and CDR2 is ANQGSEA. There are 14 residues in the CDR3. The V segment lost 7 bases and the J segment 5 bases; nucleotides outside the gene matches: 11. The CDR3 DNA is TGCAGCGCCCGCACAGGGGGCGGTGCGACTGAAGCTTTCTTT. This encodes CSARTGGGATEAFF.

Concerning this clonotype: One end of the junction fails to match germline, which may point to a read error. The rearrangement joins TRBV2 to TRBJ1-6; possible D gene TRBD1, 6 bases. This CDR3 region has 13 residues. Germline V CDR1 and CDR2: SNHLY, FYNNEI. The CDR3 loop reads CATNQQQGSPPHF. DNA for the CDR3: TGTGCCACCAATCAACAACAGGGTTCACCCCCCCACTTT.